This T cell receptor beta chain was found in a study of Graves' ophthalmopathy and Graves' hyperthyroidism. CDR3 length equals 14 residues. Germline loops: CDR1 SEHNR, CDR2 FQNEAQ (reference sequence). Trimming removed 8 bases at V and 6 bases at J, with 19 bases between. Amplification targeted the TCR beta CDR3 regions, with RNA transcripts as the source material. The library came from an HTBI-primed first-round RT-PCR and a second-round multiplex PCR. TCRdb ran MiXCR on the multiplex PCR reads and lists one entry per CDR3 protein. The sample records 650,000 to 900,000 distinct CDR3 sequences, 40% being singletons. This clonotype has only a few counts.

Sequencing was performed on peripheral blood. The chain employs TRBV7-9 and TRBJ1-2; unclear D gene. This TCR came from an adult man with Graves' ophthalmopathy. The CDR3 region is CASSPPKPPNGYTF. The CDR3 nucleotides are TGTGCCAGCTCACCACCGAAGCCTCCGAATGGCTACACCTTC.